This T cell receptor (beta chain) came from a study of blood T cell repertoires in COVID-19. Background on the study: The United States, Italy and Spain provided the acute and convalescent COVID-19 samples. PBMCs, B-cell-depleted T cells, or T cells were the source of the cDNA or gDNA that made up the material.

This clone was recorded only once. Donors in Cohort 3 counted as recovered after two negative PCRs, clearance, or symptom resolution. Under the authors' procedure: Scientists estimated how many nucleated cells there were by amplifying reference gene primers. The data were produced by immunoSEQ multiplex PCR, yet TCRdb's version contains in-frame clones alone and is incomplete. The V and J calls and the clone size are those of that table, but D and trimming were determined from the DNA. Altogether about 300,000 clones are present, 70% to 90% being singletons, with the ten largest covering 5.5% to 7%. Deletions cut 4 bases from V and 0 bases from J, with 12 bases between. The CDR3 covers 15 residues. Germline loops: CDR1 SGHDN, CDR2 FVKESK.

Sequencing input: PBMCs or T cells enriched from blood (not recorded which). This TCR derives from a woman aged 25 to 39 who had recovered from COVID-19. This chain links TRBV14 with TRBJ1-1; no reliable D call. CDR3 coding DNA: TGTGCCAGCAGCCCCCAGGCAGTAATGAACACTGAAGCTTTCTTT. This translates into CASSPQAVMNTEAFF.